This section outlines one T cell receptor (beta chain) sequence together with its context. TCRdb used MiXCR to reprocess the 5' RACE reads, holding one entry per CDR3 protein. The sample consists of about 43,000 distinct CDR3 sequences, 25% to 30% of them appearing once. V dropped 1 base and J dropped 1 base, with 10 bases sitting between them. The CDR3 consists of 14 residues. Germline lookup yields CDR1 DFQATT and CDR2 SNEGSKA (reference sequence). Material: memory CD4+ T cells sorted from a lymph node. Subset indicated: memory CD4+ T cells, CD4+CD45RO+CD25-. The receptor's source is a female donor with breast cancer. V usage is TRBV20-1 and J usage is TRBJ2-5; no definite D call. CDR3 amino acids: CSARVPSAQETQYF. CDR3 nucleotide sequence: TGCAGTGCTAGAGTCCCCTCCGCCCAAGAGACCCAGTACTTC.